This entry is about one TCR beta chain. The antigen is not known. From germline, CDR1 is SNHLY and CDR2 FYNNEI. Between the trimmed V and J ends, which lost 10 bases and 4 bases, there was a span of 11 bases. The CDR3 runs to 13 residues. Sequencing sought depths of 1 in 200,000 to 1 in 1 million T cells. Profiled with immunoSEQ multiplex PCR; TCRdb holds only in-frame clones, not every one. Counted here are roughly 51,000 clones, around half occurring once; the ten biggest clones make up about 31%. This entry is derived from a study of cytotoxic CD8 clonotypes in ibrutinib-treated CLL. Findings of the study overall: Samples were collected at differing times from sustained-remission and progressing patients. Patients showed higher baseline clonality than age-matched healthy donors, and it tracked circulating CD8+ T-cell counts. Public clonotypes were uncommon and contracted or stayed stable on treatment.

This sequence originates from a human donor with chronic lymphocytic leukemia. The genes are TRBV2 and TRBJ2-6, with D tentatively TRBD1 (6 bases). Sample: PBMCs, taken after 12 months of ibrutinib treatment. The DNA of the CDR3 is TGTGCCACCCCAGGGGAAGGGGCCAACGTCCTGACTTTC. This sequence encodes CATPGEGANVLTF.